The clone carrying this T cell receptor (beta chain) was found once. The data were obtained in a study of blood T cell repertoires in COVID-19. Study context: Specimens from acute and convalescent COVID-19 originated in the United States, Italy and Spain. The cDNA or gDNA used as material had been derived from T cells, B-cell-depleted T cells, or PBMCs.

Source study methods: Amplifying reference gene primers gave estimates of nucleated cell counts. Some clones are missing from TCRdb's copy, which holds only in-frame ones; the method was immunoSEQ multiplex PCR. V, J and clone size reflect that table, while D and trimming were determined from the DNA. In the table there are approximately 77,000 clones, 85% to 90% of which are singletons. The CDR3 loop spans 13 amino acids. V was clipped by 3 bases and J by 0 bases, with 9 bases between them. Germline assignment: CDR1 DFQATT and CDR2 SNEGSKA (reference sequence). The chain links TRBV20-1 to TRBJ2-7; the D is unclear. The sample taken for sequencing was peripheral blood. This clonotype originated in a man aged 50-59 years with active COVID-19. CDR3 protein: CSASHSNSYEQYF. DNA of the CDR3: TGCAGTGCTAGTCACTCGAACTCCTACGAGCAGTACTTC.